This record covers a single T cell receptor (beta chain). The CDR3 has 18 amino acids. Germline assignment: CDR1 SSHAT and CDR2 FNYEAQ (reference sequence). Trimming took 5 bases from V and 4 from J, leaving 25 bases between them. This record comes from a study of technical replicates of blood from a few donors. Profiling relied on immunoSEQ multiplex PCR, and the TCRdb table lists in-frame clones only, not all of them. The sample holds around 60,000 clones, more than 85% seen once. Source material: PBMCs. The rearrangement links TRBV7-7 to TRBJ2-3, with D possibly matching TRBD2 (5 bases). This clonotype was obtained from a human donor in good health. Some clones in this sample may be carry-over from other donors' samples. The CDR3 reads CASSLPRERETEADTQYF. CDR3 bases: TGTGCCAGCAGCCTCCCGAGGGAGCGAGAGACGGAGGCAGATACGCAGTATTTT.